Detailed here is one T cell receptor (beta chain). Its specificity is unknown. The data are from a study of cytomegalovirus exposure and HLA in healthy donors. Across the whole study: Among the roughly 400 genotyped donors, 65% to 85% were placed in the Caucasian-associated ancestry cluster. Notes on the study in general: Earlier findings revealed that most TCR beta V segments proved productive either about 90% or about 30% of the time.

PCR involved 60 Vbeta and 13 Jbeta primers. Authors' analysis steps: About 11 million of some 80 million unique TCR beta chains were shared, per a later count. The data were produced by immunoSEQ multiplex PCR, yet TCRdb's version contains in-frame clones alone and is incomplete. From that table come the V and J calls and clone size; the DNA was used to work out D and trimming. The repertoire shows under 200,000 clones; the top ten hold under 6.5%. Losses at the gene ends were 4 bases for V and 0 bases for J; bases not matched to a gene: 9. This CDR3 has 19 residues. Germline CDR1 is SEHNR and CDR2 is FQNEAQ (reference sequence). Healthy bone marrow donors made up the donor group.

The sequence was collected from a man aged 25-40 years in good health and CMV-seronegative. The sample consisted of PBMCs. V is TRBV7-9 and J is TRBJ2-1; TRBD2 matches 13 bases. The CDR3, as DNA: TGTGCCAGCAGCTCAGTCGGGACTAGCGGGACAAGCTCCTACAATGAGCAGTTCTTC. Protein sequence: CASSSVGTSGTSSYNEQFF.